A single sample is the source of the 4 T cell receptor beta chains below, sequenced in a study of beta chain features in type 1 diabetes. Points from the study as a whole: In all four CD4+ subsets, TCRB CDR3 length was significantly, moderately reduced in type 1 diabetes.

These receptors have no identified antigens. Reverse transcribing all isolated RNA meant expressed TCRB transcripts were sequenced. Profiling relied on immunoSEQ multiplex PCR, and the TCRdb table lists in-frame clones only, not all of them. The sample carries 130,000 or so clones, 15% to 20% recorded once. The material sequenced was central memory CD4+ T cells from blood. The receptors derive from a man aged 18 to 30 with type 1 diabetes.

The chain links TRBV5-6 to TRBJ2-3; D remains unclear. The CDR3 spans 15 residues. The V end lost 0 bases, the J end lost 0 bases, and 8 bases lay between the germline ends. The germline CDR1 and CDR2 sequences are SGHDT and YYEEEE. The CDR3 here is CASSLGLRSTDTQYF. DNA of the CDR3: TGTGCCAGCAGCTTGGGACTGAGGAGCACAGATACGCAGTATTTT.

This clone was seen only a few times. J is TRBJ2-5 and V is TRBV28; D assignment may be TRBD1 or TRBD2 (5 bases each). V was trimmed by 7 bases and J by 5 bases, leaving 20 bases between them. The germline V gene encodes CDR1 MDHEN and CDR2 SYDVKM. The length of the CDR3 is 15 residues. CDR3 loop: CASTTGGGVTETQYF. CDR3 coding DNA: TGTGCCAGCACTACCGGTGGGGGTGTGACGGAGACCCAGTACTTC.

The chain recombines TRBV5-1 with TRBJ1-4; TRBD1 matches 12 bases. Germline values: CDR1 SGHRS, CDR2 YFSETQ. The CDR3 totals 17 residues. J was trimmed by 3 bases and V by 5 bases; bases with no gene match: 8. Here the CDR3 DNA reads TGCGCCAGCAGTCTCCGGGACAGGGGGCAAGCTAATGAAAAACTGTTTTTT. It translates to CASSLRDRGQANEKLFF.

In DNA form, the CDR3 reads TGTGCCTGTCAAAAGGGGGGGGCGGATTCACCCCTCCACTTT. Protein product: CACQKGGADSPLHF. The rearrangement joins TRBV28 to TRBJ1-6; D might be TRBD1 (6 bases). The CDR3 extends over 14 amino acids. The germline CDR1 and CDR2 sequences are MDHEN and SYDVKM. Trimming removed 11 bases from V and 8 bases from J, with 19 bases in between.